The source of this T cell receptor beta chain is a study of T cell repertoires in cytomegalovirus infection. Study background: Matching HLA type, along with CMV infection, was indicated by public TCR beta signatures.

Whole-study findings and limits: In two of eight donors, the top clonotype was HLA-C-restricted CMV-specific.

Comments on this clonotype: Antigen unknown.

The length of the CDR3 is 16 residues. Germline loops: CDR1 MDHEN, CDR2 SYDVKM. V trimming: 1 base; J trimming: 4 bases; junction bases outside the gene matches: 6. TCRdb itself ran the reads through MiXCR, one entry per CDR3 protein. The profile shows some 110,000 distinct CDR3 sequences, around 9.1% of them singletons. The source of this sequence is a human donor in good health (CMV status not recorded). Some clones in this sample may be carry-over from other donors' samples. Sequenced: PBMCs, sequenced either directly or after in vitro stimulation (not recorded which). The rearrangement uses TRBV28 and TRBJ2-7; 11 nucleotides line up with TRBD1. This CDR3 is CASSLFGTGGDYEQYF. CDR3 sequence (DNA): TGTGCCAGCAGTTTATTCGGGACAGGGGGTGATTACGAGCAGTACTTC.